Listed below are T cell receptor beta chains from one sample, sequenced in a study of blood T cell repertoires in COVID-19. TCRdb's table, derived via immunoSEQ multiplex PCR, lists solely in-frame clones and lacks some. The sample shows roughly 59,000 clones, roughly 80% of them seen only once. The material sequenced was peripheral blood. These receptors all come from a woman aged 45-60 years with active or convalescent COVID-19. CDR3s include the opening cysteine and the closing phenylalanine or tryptophan. The D gene is left open where the match is weak. Expanded clones get a size class; other rows say once, few or many, or leave the size out.

>NA|TRBV15|NA|TRBJ1-4
CATSRDRTQKTNEKLFF
TGTGCCACCAGCAGAGATCGGACACAGAAAACTAATGAAAAACTGTTTTTT
>NA|TRBV29-1|once|TRBJ2-5
CSVDTSGETQYF
TGCAGCGTTGATACTAGTGGGGAGACCCAGTACTTC
>NA|TRBV21-1|NA|TRBJ2-3
CASSKGGQGSSTDTQYF
TGTGCCAGCAGCAAAGGTGGACAAGGATCTAGCACAGATACGCAGTATTTT
>NA|TRBV5-5|few|TRBJ1-2
CASSLAGSNYGYTF
TGTGCCAGCAGCTTGGCCGGGTCTAACTATGGCTACACCTTC
>NA|TRBV2|NA|TRBJ2-4
CASSVQRDIQYF
TGTGCCAGCAGTGTCCAGAGGGACATTCAGTACTTC
>TRBD1|TRBV10-3|NA|TRBJ1-5
CAIGTGLNQPQHF
TGTGCCATCGGGACAGGGCTCAATCAGCCCCAGCATTTT
>NA|TRBV10-3|few|TRBJ2-3
CASRVTASTDTQYF
TGTGCCAGCCGGGTTACCGCTAGCACAGATACGCAGTATTTT
>NA|TRBV20-1|NA|TRBJ1-2
CSASRDTNYGYTF
TGCAGTGCTAGTCGGGACACTAACTATGGCTACACCTTC
>NA|TRBV5-1|NA|TRBJ2-4
CASSLTGTLNIQYF
TGCGCCAGCAGCTTGACCGGGACTTTAAACATTCAGTACTTC
>TRBD1|TRBV18|NA|TRBJ1-2
CASSPRTGLNYGYTF
TGTGCCAGCTCACCCCGGACAGGCCTTAACTATGGCTACACCTTC
>NA|TRBV7-9|NA|TRBJ1-2
CASSLGGGVENYGYTF
TGTGCCAGCAGCTTGGGTGGGGGCGTTGAGAACTATGGCTACACCTTC
>NA|TRBV15|NA|TRBJ1-1
CATSRAQGTYTEAFF
TGTGCCACCAGCAGAGCGCAGGGAACTTACACTGAAGCTTTCTTT
>NA|TRBV19|NA|TRBJ1-4
CASSLQGLPDKLFF
TGTGCCAGTAGTCTGCAGGGTTTACCGGATAAACTGTTTTTT
>NA|TRBV24-1|NA|TRBJ2-7
CATSSLRLDEQYF
TGTGCCACCAGCTCACTAAGGCTGGACGAGCAGTACTTC
>TRBD2|TRBV24-1|NA|TRBJ2-5
CATSDGSGRARETQYF
TGTGCCACCAGTGACGGCAGCGGGAGGGCCAGAGAGACCCAGTACTTC
>TRBD1|TRBV7-9|NA|TRBJ2-3
CASSWTGAADTQYF
TGTGCCAGCTCGTGGACAGGTGCGGCGGATACGCAGTATTTT
>NA|TRBV9|NA|TRBJ2-2
CASSPLGIFTGELFF
TGTGCCAGCAGCCCCCTGGGCATCTTTACCGGGGAGCTGTTTTTT
>TRBD1|TRBV30|NA|TRBJ1-2
CAWDRGGQGDYGYTF
TGTGCCTGGGACCGAGGGGGACAGGGCGACTATGGCTACACCTTC
>NA|TRBV7-9|NA|TRBJ2-5
CASSGSWQGLQETQYF
TGTGCCAGCAGCGGATCTTGGCAGGGCCTGCAAGAGACCCAGTACTTC
>NA|TRBV7-8|few|TRBJ1-3
CASSFRPGRSGNTIYF
TGTGCCAGCAGCTTTCGACCCGGGAGGTCTGGAAACACCATATATTTT
>TRBD1|TRBV10-3|few|TRBJ1-2
CAISTTGFGYGYTF
TGTGCCATCAGTACGACAGGGTTCGGCTATGGCTACACCTTC
>NA|TRBV2|NA|TRBJ2-5
CASRAQETQYF
TGTGCCAGCAGAGCCCAAGAGACCCAGTACTTC
>TRBD1|TRBV24-1|NA|TRBJ1-1
CATSAATGEVTEAFF
TGTGCCACCAGTGCCGCCACAGGGGAGGTCACTGAAGCTTTCTTT
>TRBD1|TRBV6-2/TRBV6-3|once|TRBJ2-6
CASSYTGGGANVLTF
TGTGCCAGCAGTTACACAGGGGGTGGGGCCAACGTCCTGACTTTC
>NA|TRBV5-1|NA|TRBJ1-2
CASSLTTGFYGYTF
TGCGCCAGCAGCTTGACTACAGGTTTCTATGGCTACACCTTC
>TRBD2|TRBV4-2|NA|TRBJ2-2
CASSQDPSGGTGELFF
TGTGCCAGCAGCCAAGATCCTAGCGGAGGCACCGGGGAGCTGTTTTTT
>NA|TRBV19|NA|TRBJ1-5
CASSPTGYNQPQHF
TGTGCCAGTAGTCCGACAGGTTACAATCAGCCCCAGCATTTT
>TRBD2|TRBV4-1|NA|TRBJ2-4
CASSQTGTSGDGFKNIQYF
TGCGCCAGCAGCCAAACCGGGACTAGCGGGGACGGCTTCAAAAACATTCAGTACTTC
>TRBD2|TRBV7-6|NA|TRBJ2-7
CASSSSGLPFREQYF
TGTGCCAGCAGCTCTAGCGGGCTCCCCTTTCGGGAGCAGTACTTC
>TRBD1|TRBV6-5|NA|TRBJ1-3
CASKLGQDSGNTIYF
TGTGCCAGCAAACTCGGACAGGACTCTGGAAACACCATATATTTT
>NA|TRBV2|NA|TRBJ2-3
CASGILGGTDTQYF
TGTGCCAGCGGGATCCTAGGGGGCACAGATACGCAGTATTTT
>TRBD2|TRBV7-9|NA|TRBJ2-1
CASRPAGGGRTYNEQFF
TGTGCCAGCAGACCAGCGGGAGGGGGTAGGACCTACAATGAGCAGTTCTTC
>TRBD1|TRBV19|NA|TRBJ1-2
CASSIVYRQGWNGYTF
TGTGCCAGTAGTATAGTATACCGACAGGGATGGAATGGCTACACCTTC
>NA|TRBV28|NA|TRBJ1-5
CASTPNGQGRQPQHF
TGTGCCAGCACCCCCAATGGGCAGGGCCGGCAGCCCCAGCATTTT
>NA|TRBV30|NA|TRBJ2-3
CAWTHIFPFRNTQYF
TGTGCCTGGACACACATTTTCCCTTTCAGGAACACGCAGTATTTT